The 29 T cell receptor beta chains below were found in one sample sequenced in a study of blood T cell repertoires in COVID-19. Measured with immunoSEQ multiplex PCR; TCRdb has only the in-frame clones, and not every one. This repertoire shows 90,000 to 120,000 clones, around four fifths found once; its top ten account for 4% to 4.5%. Input material: peripheral blood. All receptors derive from a woman in her 70s with acute or convalescent COVID-19.

The V gene is TRBV4-3, the J gene TRBJ1-1, with 9 bases matching TRBD1. Losses at the gene ends were 4 bases for V and 3 bases for J; bases not matched to a gene: 12. Per the germline V gene, CDR1 is LGHNA and CDR2 is YSLEER. The length of the CDR3 is 17 residues. CDR3: CASSRWGQGELDTEAFF. CDR3 coding DNA: TGCGCCAGCAGCCGATGGGGACAGGGTGAGTTAGACACTGAAGCTTTCTTT.

V usage is TRBV6-5 and J usage is TRBJ2-7; 7 bases agree with TRBD1. This CDR3 has 14 residues. Germline CDR1 is MNHEY and CDR2 is SVGAGI. The V segment lost 6 bases and the J segment 3 bases; nucleotides outside the gene matches: 8. This CDR3 is CASSLETGNYEQYV. As DNA, the CDR3 is TGTGCCAGCAGCTTGGAGACAGGGAACTACGAGCAGTACGTC.

This chain joins TRBV9 and TRBJ2-1, with 8 bases that match TRBD1. The CDR3 loop spans 13 amino acids. V was clipped by 2 bases and J by 15 bases; unmatched bases: 10. CDR1 and CDR2 (germline): SGDLS, YYNGEE. The chain's CDR3 is CASSVGQERHPFF. The CDR3 region has the DNA TGTGCCAGCAGCGTGGGACAGGAAAGGCACCCGTTCTTC.

The chain uses TRBV19 and TRBJ1-5; D possibly corresponds to TRBD1 (5 bases). CDR1 and CDR2 from the germline V gene are LNHDA and SQIVND (reference sequence). The CDR3 length is 15 residues. The germline V and J ends were trimmed by 3 bases and 7 bases, with 16 bases remaining between them. CDR3 residues: CASSIGGELGQPQHF. The CDR3 DNA is TGTGCCAGTAGTATCGGAGGGGAGTTAGGCCAGCCCCAGCATTTT.

This chain connects TRBV30 to TRBJ1-5, with a possible D match to TRBD1 (5 bases). The CDR3 is 13 amino acids. Germline V gives CDR1 GTSNPN, CDR2 SVGIG (reference sequence). Trimming cost V 0 bases and J 4 bases, with 7 bases left between them. In DNA form, the CDR3 reads TGTGCCTGGAGTGTTGGGGCGAATCAGCCCCAGCATTTT. Amino acid sequence: CAWSVGANQPQHF.

The chain joins TRBV5-1 to TRBJ2-5; 8 nucleotides align to TRBD2. From germline, CDR1 is SGHRS and CDR2 YFSETQ. CDR3 size: 15 residues. V was clipped by 7 bases and J by 1 base; unmatched bases: 9. CDR3 bases: TGCGCCAGCCGTCATAATAGCGGGACCCAAGAGACCCAGTACTTC. This gives the protein CASRHNSGTQETQYF.

Remarks on this clone: Other DNA sequences from this sample encode an identical CDR3 as well. This chain links TRBV28 with TRBJ1-1; D possibly corresponds to TRBD1 (6 bases). The CDR3 is 14 residues long. From germline, CDR1 is MDHEN and CDR2 SYDVKM. The V gene lost 5 bases and the J gene lost 1 base, with 11 bases spanning the gap. CDR3 region: CASSLQGSNTEAFF. The CDR3 DNA reads as TGTGCCAGCAGTCTACAGGGATCGAACACTGAAGCTTTCTTT.

This clone was detected once. The genes are TRBV2 and TRBJ1-1, with 10 bases fitting TRBD1. This CDR3 spans 14 amino acids. Per the germline V gene, CDR1 is SNHLY and CDR2 is FYNNEI. The V and J ends lost 4 bases and 7 bases, in that order; junction bases with no gene match: 6. CDR3 loop: CASSATGTGDEAFF. The CDR3 DNA sequence: TGTGCCAGCAGTGCCACCGGGACAGGGGATGAAGCTTTCTTT.

This chain links TRBV28 with TRBJ1-2; maybe TRBD1 (5 bases). V was shortened by 4 bases and J by 5 bases, with 8 bases between the two germline ends. The CDR3 sequence is 12 residues long. In germline, CDR1 is MDHEN, CDR2 SYDVKM. The CDR3 is CASSWQGYGYTF. The CDR3 DNA follows: TGTGCCAGCAGTTGGCAGGGTTATGGCTACACCTTC.

This chain connects TRBV7-3 to TRBJ2-1; 7 positions agree with TRBD2. With 5 bases clipped from V and 0 bases from J, the junction kept 7 bases outside the gene matches. The CDR3 consists of 16 residues. CDR1 and CDR2 (germline): SGHTA, FQGTGA. The CDR3 bases are TGTGCCAGCAGCGATAAGCGGGGTAGCTCCTACAATGAGCAGTTCTTC. Protein sequence: CASSDKRGSSYNEQFF.

This sequence joins TRBV6-2 or TRBV6-3 and TRBJ1-5; no clear D. This CDR3 comprises 15 residues. Trimming took off 0 bases at V and 7 bases at J, with 13 bases between the two ends. The V gene's germline CDR1 is MNHEY and CDR2 SVGEGT. CDR3 sequence reads: CASSYSLPTGQPQHF. CDR3 DNA: TGTGCCAGCAGTTACTCGCTTCCCACCGGGCAGCCCCAGCATTTT.

This clone came up once. V is TRBV28 and J is TRBJ2-6; 8 bases line up with TRBD1. The CDR3 totals 17 residues. V lost 5 bases and J lost 0; bases outside the gene matches: 6. CDR1 is MDHEN, CDR2 SYDVKM, per germline. The CDR3 sequence: CASSPGTGASGANVLTF. DNA of the CDR3: TGTGCCAGCAGTCCCGGGACAGGTGCCTCTGGGGCCAACGTCCTGACTTTC. Variable domain in full (rest from reference TRBV28 and TRBJ2-6): DVKVTQSSRYLVKRTGEKVFLECVQDMDHENMFWYRQDPGLGLRLIYFSYDVKMKEKGDIPEGYSVSREKKERFSLILESASTNQTSMYLCASSPGTGASGANVLTFGAGSRLTVL.

Only a few counts were recorded for this clone. The chain joins TRBV6-4 to TRBJ1-1; D perhaps matches TRBD1 (5 bases). In germline, CDR1 is MRHNA, CDR2 SNTAGT. V was clipped by 2 bases and J by 0 bases, with 7 bases between them. The CDR3 spans 14 residues. CDR3 sequence: CASSDTGVNTEAFF. CDR3 DNA: TGTGCCAGCAGTGACACAGGAGTGAACACTGAAGCTTTCTTT.

This chain uses TRBV6-6 with TRBJ1-2; TRBD1 is a possible D gene (5 bases). Trimming took off 0 bases at V and 2 bases at J, with 7 bases between the two ends. Per the germline V gene, CDR1 is MNHNY and CDR2 is SVGAGI (reference sequence). CDR3 length equals 14 residues. The CDR3 sequence: CASSYSTVNYGYTF. The CDR3 DNA reads TGTGCCAGCAGTTACTCGACAGTGAACTATGGCTACACCTTC.

The chain carries TRBV4-2 and TRBJ2-3, with D perhaps TRBD2 (6 bases). The ends were cut back, 1 base at V and 2 bases at J, with 10 bases in the middle. CDR1 is LGHNA, CDR2 YNFKEQ, per germline. The CDR3 runs to 15 residues. The CDR3 loop is CASSQGVADTDTQYF. The CDR3 nucleotides read TGTGCCAGCAGCCAAGGGGTAGCGGACACAGATACGCAGTATTTT.

For the CDR3, the DNA is TGTGCCAGCAGCCAAGTAGAACCGGGGAACACTGAAGCTTTCTTT. Translation gives CASSQVEPGNTEAFF. The rearrangement joins TRBV3-1 (or the pseudogene TRBV3-2) to TRBJ1-1; D remains ambiguous. Germline loops: CDR1 LGHDT, CDR2 YNNKEL (reference sequence). CDR3 length: 15 amino acids. The V and J ends lost 1 base and 1 base respectively, with 10 bases between them.

This chain joins TRBV19 and TRBJ2-7, with D possibly TRBD2 on 6 matching bases. The V gene's germline CDR1 is LNHDA and CDR2 SQIVND (reference sequence). The CDR3 is made up of 15 amino acids. Trimming removed 3 bases from V and 0 bases from J, with 12 bases in between. This CDR3 is CASSMEGPSSYEQYF. DNA for the CDR3: TGTGCCAGTAGTATGGAGGGGCCCAGCTCCTACGAGCAGTACTTC.

This chain joins TRBV28 and TRBJ1-5, with TRBD1 matching 7 bases. This CDR3 is built from 14 residues. J was trimmed by 11 bases and V by 5 bases; bases with no gene match: 12. Germline CDR1 and CDR2: MDHEN and SYDVKM. CDR3 DNA sequence: TGTGCCAGCAGTAGGGAACAGGGGAGTATTACCCAGCATTTT. Protein sequence: CASSREQGSITQHF.

CDR3 in DNA: TGTGCCAGCAGATTAGGGGGGACCGGGGAGCTGTTTTTT. This gives the protein CASRLGGTGELFF. The rearrangement links TRBV28 to TRBJ2-2, with D perhaps matching TRBD1 or TRBD2 (6 bases each). There are 13 residues in the CDR3. Trimming left V 6 bases short and J 5 bases short, with 10 bases between. Germline loops: CDR1 MDHEN, CDR2 SYDVKM.

The gene calls are TRBV5-8 and TRBJ1-5; 7 positions match TRBD1. The CDR3 covers 16 residues. The germline V gene has CDR1 SGHTS and CDR2 YDEGEE. V was clipped by 0 bases and J by 1 base; unmatched bases: 4. This CDR3 is CASSLARGASNQPQHF. As DNA, the CDR3 is TGTGCCAGCAGCTTGGCCAGGGGGGCGAGCAATCAGCCCCAGCATTTT.

The J gene is TRBJ2-1, the V gene TRBV2; D is uncertain. The CDR3 loop spans 14 amino acids. Trimming removed 6 bases from V and 2 bases from J, with 11 bases in between. Germline values: CDR1 SNHLY, CDR2 FYNNEI. CDR3 loop: CASSPAAAYNEQFF. CDR3 nucleotides: TGTGCCAGCAGCCCCGCCGCGGCCTACAATGAGCAGTTCTTC.

V is TRBV7-9 and J is TRBJ2-3; 10 bases align to TRBD1. Germline values: CDR1 SEHNR, CDR2 FQNEAQ (reference sequence). The CDR3 contains 16 residues. Losses at the gene ends were 5 bases for V and 0 bases for J; bases not matched to a gene: 5. Written as DNA, the CDR3 is TGTGCCAGCAGCGTTGGGACAGGGGTTAGCACAGATACGCAGTATTTT. Encoded protein: CASSVGTGVSTDTQYF.

The chain has TRBV5-1 and TRBJ2-1; the match to TRBD2 covers 8 bases. Trimming at V came to 7 bases and at J to 2 bases, leaving 5 bases not matched to a gene. The CDR3 contains 14 residues. Germline CDR1 SGHRS, CDR2 YFSETQ. CDR3 nucleotides: TGCGCCAGCGCCTACGGGGGGGCCTACAATGAGCAGTTCTTC. It specifies CASAYGGAYNEQFF.

The chain couples TRBV7-2 to TRBJ2-7; 9 nucleotides align to TRBD1. Per germline, CDR1 SGHTA and CDR2 FQGNSA. The J segment lost 4 bases and the V segment lost 3 bases, leaving 7 bases of the junction unmatched. The CDR3 consists of 15 residues. CDR3 amino acids: CASSFLSGTGYEQYF. In DNA form, the CDR3 reads TGTGCCAGCAGCTTCCTTTCCGGGACAGGGTACGAGCAGTACTTC.

The V and J genes are TRBV2 and TRBJ1-1; TRBD1 aligns across 9 bases. This CDR3 has 15 amino acids. Germline V CDR1 and CDR2: SNHLY, FYNNEI. J was trimmed by 8 bases and V by 7 bases; bases with no gene match: 14. The CDR3: CASIGTGGAGLEAFF. CDR3 in DNA: TGTGCCAGCATCGGAACAGGGGGCGCAGGGTTGGAAGCTTTCTTT.

This chain joins TRBV9 and TRBJ1-2, with D possibly being TRBD1 (5 bases). The CDR3 totals 14 residues. Trimming shortened V by 3 bases and J by 5 bases, and 14 bases separated the two germline ends. The V gene's germline CDR1 is SGDLS and CDR2 YYNGEE. CDR3 sequence reads: CASSASPDSYGYTF. CDR3 in DNA: TGTGCCAGCAGCGCCTCGCCAGACAGTTATGGCTACACCTTC. Variable domain in full (rest from reference TRBV9 and TRBJ1-2): DSGVTQTPKHLITATGQRVTLRCSPRSGDLSVYWYQQSLDQGLQFLIQYYNGEERAKGNILERFSAQQFPDLHSELNLSSLELGDSALYFCASSASPDSYGYTFGSGTRLTVV.

The gene calls are TRBV24-1 and TRBJ2-7; a weak D match, TRBD2 (5 bases). CDR1 and CDR2 from the germline V gene are KGHDR and SFDVKD. This CDR3 contains 13 residues. Trimming took 6 bases from V and 8 from J, leaving 16 bases between them. The CDR3 DNA sequence: TGTGCCACCAGTAGGTCCGGGGAAGGTAAGCAGTACTTC. Translated: CATSRSGEGKQYF.

The rearrangement links TRBV28 to TRBJ1-3; the D gene is possibly TRBD1 (6 bases). Per germline, CDR1 MDHEN and CDR2 SYDVKM. This CDR3 contains 15 residues. The ends were cut back, 3 bases at V and 3 bases at J, with 12 bases in the middle. CDR3 protein: CASSFWQGSGNTIYF. The CDR3 bases are TGTGCCAGCAGTTTCTGGCAGGGGAGTGGAAACACCATATATTTT.

This CDR3 is CATRSGGQDDEQYF. For the CDR3, the DNA is TGCGCCACCAGGTCGGGGGGGCAGGACGACGAGCAGTACTTC. The rearrangement uses TRBV10-2 and TRBJ2-7, with 8 nucleotides matching TRBD2. V lost 10 bases to trimming and J lost 5 bases; unmatched junction nucleotides: 13. The length of the CDR3 is 14 residues. Germline V gene data show CDR1 as WSHSY and CDR2 as SAAADI.